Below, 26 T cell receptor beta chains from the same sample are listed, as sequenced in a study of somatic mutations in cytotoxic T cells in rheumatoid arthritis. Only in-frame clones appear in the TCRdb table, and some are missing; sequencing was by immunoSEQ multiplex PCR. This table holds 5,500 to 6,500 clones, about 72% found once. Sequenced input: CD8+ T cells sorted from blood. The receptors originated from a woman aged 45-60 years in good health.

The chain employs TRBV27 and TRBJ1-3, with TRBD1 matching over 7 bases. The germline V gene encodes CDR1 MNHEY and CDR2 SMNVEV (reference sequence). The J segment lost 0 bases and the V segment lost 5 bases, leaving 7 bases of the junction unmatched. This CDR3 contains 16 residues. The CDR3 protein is CASSKGQPLSGNTIYF. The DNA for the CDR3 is TGTGCCAGCAGTAAGGGACAGCCCCTCTCTGGAAACACCATATATTTT.

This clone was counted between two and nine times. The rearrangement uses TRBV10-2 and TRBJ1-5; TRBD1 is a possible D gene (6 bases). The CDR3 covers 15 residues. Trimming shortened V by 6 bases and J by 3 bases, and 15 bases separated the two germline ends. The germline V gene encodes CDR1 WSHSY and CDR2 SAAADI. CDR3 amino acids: CASSQTGLSNQPQHF. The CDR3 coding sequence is TGCGCCAGCAGCCAAACAGGGCTCTCCAATCAGCCCCAGCATTTT.

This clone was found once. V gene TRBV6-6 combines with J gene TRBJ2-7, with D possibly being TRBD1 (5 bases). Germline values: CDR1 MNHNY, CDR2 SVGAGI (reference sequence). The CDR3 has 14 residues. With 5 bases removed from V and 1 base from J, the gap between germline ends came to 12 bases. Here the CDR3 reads CASSTGHASYEQYF. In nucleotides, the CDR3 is TGTGCCAGCAGTACAGGTCACGCTTCCTACGAGCAGTACTTC.

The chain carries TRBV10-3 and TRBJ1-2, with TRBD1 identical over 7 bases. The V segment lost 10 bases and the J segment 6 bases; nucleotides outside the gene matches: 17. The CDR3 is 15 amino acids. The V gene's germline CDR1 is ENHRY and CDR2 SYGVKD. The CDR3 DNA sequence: TGTGCCACCCTGATCCGCGCGGACAGGATCAATGGCTACACCTTC. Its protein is CATLIRADRINGYTF.

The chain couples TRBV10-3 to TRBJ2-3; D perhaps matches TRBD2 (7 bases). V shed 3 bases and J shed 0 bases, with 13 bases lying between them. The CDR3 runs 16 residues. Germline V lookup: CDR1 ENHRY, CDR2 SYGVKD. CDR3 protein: CAISDWGGGSTDTQYF. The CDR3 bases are TGTGCCATCAGTGATTGGGGGGGCGGGAGCACAGATACGCAGTATTTT.

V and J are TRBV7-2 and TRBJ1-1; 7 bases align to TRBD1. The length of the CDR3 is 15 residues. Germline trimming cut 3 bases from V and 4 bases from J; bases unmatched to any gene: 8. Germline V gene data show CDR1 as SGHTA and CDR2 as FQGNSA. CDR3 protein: CASSLGMGQSTEAFF. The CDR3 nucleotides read TGTGCCAGCAGCTTGGGGATGGGACAGTCCACTGAAGCTTTCTTT.

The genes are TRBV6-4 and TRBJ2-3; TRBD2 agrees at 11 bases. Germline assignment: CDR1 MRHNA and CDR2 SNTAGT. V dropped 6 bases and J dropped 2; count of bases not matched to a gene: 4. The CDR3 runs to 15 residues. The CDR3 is CASRSTSGVTDTQYF. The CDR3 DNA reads TGTGCCAGCAGATCGACTAGCGGGGTCACAGATACGCAGTATTTT.

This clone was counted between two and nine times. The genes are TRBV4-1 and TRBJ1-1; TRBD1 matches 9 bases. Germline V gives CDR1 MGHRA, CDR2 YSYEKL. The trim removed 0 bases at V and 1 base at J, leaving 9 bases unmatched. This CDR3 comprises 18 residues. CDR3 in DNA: TGCGCCAGCAGCCAAGAGACAGGGGGATACCAAGAGAACACTGAAGCTTTCTTT. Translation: CASSQETGGYQENTEAFF.

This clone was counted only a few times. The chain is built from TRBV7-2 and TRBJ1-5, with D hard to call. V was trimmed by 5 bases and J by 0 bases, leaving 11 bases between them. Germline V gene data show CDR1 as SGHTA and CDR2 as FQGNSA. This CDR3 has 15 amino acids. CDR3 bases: TGTGCCAGCAGCACGGCTAGCTTTAGCAATCAGCCCCAGCATTTT. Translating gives CASSTASFSNQPQHF.

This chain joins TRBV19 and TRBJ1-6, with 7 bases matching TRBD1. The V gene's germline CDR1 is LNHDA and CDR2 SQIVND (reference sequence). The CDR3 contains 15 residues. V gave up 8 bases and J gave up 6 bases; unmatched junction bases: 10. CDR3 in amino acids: CASQRAAGGNSPLHF. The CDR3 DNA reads TGTGCCAGTCAGAGGGCGGCAGGGGGTAATTCACCCCTCCACTTT.

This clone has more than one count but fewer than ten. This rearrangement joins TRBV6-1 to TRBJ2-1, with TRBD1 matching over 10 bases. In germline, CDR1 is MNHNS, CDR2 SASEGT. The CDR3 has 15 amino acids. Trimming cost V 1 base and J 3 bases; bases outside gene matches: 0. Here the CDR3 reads CASSEGTGGYNEQFF. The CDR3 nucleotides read TGTGCCAGCAGTGAAGGGACAGGGGGCTACAATGAGCAGTTCTTC.

This chain's CDR3 is CASSLGADNEQFF. CDR3 DNA sequence: TGTGCCAGCAGCTTAGGAGCCGACAATGAGCAGTTCTTC. V usage is TRBV7-6 and J usage is TRBJ2-1, with D uncertain. The CDR3 is 13 residues long. Germline CDR1 and CDR2: SGHVS and FNYEAQ. Trimming removed 1 base from V and 5 bases from J, with 6 bases in between.

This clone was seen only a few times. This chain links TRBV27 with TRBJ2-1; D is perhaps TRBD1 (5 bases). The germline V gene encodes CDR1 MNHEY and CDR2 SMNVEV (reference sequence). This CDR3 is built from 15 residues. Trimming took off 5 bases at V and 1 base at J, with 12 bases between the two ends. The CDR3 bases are TGTGCCAGCAGTACCTCGGACACATCCTACAATGAGCAGTTCTTC. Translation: CASSTSDTSYNEQFF.

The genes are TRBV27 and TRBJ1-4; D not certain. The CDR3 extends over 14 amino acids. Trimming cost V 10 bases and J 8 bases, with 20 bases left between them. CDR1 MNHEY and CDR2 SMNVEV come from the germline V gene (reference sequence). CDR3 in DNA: TGTGCCAATTTCAATCGGGGAAAGTGCGAAAAACTGTTTTTT. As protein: CANFNRGKCEKLFF.

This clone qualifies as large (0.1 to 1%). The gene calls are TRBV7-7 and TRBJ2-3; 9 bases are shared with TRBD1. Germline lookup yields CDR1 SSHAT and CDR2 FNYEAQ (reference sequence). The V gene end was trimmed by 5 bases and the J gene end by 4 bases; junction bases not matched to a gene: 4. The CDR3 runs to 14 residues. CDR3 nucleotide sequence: TGTGCCAGCAGCCCCACAGGGGGCGCAGATACGCAGTATTTT. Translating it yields CASSPTGGADTQYF.

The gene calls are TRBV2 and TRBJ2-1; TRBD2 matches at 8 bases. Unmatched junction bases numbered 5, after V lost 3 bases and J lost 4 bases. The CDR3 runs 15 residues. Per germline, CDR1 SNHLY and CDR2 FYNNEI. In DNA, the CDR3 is TGTGCCAGCAGTGAGCGGGGGGCCAATTACAATGAGCAGTTCTTC. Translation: CASSERGANYNEQFF.

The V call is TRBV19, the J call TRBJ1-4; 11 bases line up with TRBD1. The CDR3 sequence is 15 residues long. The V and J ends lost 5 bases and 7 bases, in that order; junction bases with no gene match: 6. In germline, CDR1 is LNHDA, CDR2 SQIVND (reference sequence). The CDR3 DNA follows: TGTGCCAGTAGTGGTTGGGACAGGGGGTCTGAAAAACTGTTTTTT. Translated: CASSGWDRGSEKLFF. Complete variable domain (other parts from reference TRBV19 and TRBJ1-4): DGGITQSPKYLFRKEGQNVTLSCEQNLNHDAMYWYRQDPGQGLRLIYYSQIVNDFQKGDIAEGYSVSREKKESFPLTVTSAQKNPTAFYLCASSGWDRGSEKLFFGSGTQLSVL.

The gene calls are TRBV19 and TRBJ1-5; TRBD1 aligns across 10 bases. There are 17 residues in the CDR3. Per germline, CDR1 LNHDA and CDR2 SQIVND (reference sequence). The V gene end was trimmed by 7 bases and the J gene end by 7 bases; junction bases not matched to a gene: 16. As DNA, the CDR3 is TGTGCCAGTACCTCTGCCCCGGGACAGGGGAAGGACCAGCCCCAGCATTTT. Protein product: CASTSAPGQGKDQPQHF.

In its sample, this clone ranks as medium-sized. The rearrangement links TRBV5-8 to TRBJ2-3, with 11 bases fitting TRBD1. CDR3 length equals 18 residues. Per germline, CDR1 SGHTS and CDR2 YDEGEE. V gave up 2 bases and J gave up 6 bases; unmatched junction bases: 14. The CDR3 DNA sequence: TGTGCCAGCAGCTTAGGACAGGGGGCTTCTTCGAACCTGGATACGCAGTATTTT. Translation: CASSLGQGASSNLDTQYF.

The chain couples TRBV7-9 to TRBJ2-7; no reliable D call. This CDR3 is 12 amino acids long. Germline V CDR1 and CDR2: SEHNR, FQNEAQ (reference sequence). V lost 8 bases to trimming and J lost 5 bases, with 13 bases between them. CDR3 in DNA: TGTGCCAGCGGCAGGAACCCCAACGAGCAGTACTTC. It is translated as CASGRNPNEQYF.

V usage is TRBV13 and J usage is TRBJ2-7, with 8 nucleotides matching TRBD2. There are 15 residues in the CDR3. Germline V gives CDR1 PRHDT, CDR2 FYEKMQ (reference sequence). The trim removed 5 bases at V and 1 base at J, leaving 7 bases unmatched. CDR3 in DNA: TGTGCCAGCAGCGTAGCCGGGGGGGGGTCCTACGAGCAGTACTTC. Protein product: CASSVAGGGSYEQYF. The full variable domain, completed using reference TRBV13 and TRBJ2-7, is AAGVIQSPRHLIKEKRETATLKCYPIPRHDTVYWYQQGPGQDPQFLISFYEKMQSDKGSIPDRFSAQQFSDYHSELNMSSLELGDSALYFCASSVAGGGSYEQYFGPGTRLTVT.

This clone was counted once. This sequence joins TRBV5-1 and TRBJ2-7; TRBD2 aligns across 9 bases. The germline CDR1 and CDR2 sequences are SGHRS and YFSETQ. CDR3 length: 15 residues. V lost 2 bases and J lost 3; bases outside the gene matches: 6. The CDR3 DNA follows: TGCGCCAGCAGCTTAATAGCGGGGGCGAGCTACGAGCAGTACTTC. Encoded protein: CASSLIAGASYEQYF.

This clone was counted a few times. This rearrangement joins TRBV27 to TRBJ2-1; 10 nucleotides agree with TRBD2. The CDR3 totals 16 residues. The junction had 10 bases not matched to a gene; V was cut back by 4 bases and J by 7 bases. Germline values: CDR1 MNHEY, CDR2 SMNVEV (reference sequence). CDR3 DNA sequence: TGTGCCAGCAGTTCAGGGAGGCTAGCGGGGGAAAATGAGCAGTTCTTC. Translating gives CASSSGRLAGENEQFF.

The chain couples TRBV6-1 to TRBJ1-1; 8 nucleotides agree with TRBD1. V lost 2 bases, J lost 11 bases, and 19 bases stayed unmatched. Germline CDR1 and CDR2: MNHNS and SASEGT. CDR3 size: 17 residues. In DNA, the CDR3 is TGTGCCAGCAGTGAAAGGGAGGACAGGGCCGGAGTTGAGGGTGCTTTCTTT. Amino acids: CASSEREDRAGVEGAFF.

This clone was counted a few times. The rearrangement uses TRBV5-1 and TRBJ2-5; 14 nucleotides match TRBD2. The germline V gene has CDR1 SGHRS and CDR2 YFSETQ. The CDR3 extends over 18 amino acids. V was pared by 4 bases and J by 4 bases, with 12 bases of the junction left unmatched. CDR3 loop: CASSPVGLAGAGRETQYF. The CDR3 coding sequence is TGCGCCAGCAGCCCGGTGGGACTAGCGGGGGCCGGGAGAGAGACCCAGTACTTC.

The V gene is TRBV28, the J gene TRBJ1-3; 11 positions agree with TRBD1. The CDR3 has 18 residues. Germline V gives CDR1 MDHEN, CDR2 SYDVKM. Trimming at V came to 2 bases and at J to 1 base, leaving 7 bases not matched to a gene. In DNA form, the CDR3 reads TGTGCCAGCAGTTTAATCGGACAGGGGGCTAGATCTGGAAACACCATATATTTT. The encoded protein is CASSLIGQGARSGNTIYF.